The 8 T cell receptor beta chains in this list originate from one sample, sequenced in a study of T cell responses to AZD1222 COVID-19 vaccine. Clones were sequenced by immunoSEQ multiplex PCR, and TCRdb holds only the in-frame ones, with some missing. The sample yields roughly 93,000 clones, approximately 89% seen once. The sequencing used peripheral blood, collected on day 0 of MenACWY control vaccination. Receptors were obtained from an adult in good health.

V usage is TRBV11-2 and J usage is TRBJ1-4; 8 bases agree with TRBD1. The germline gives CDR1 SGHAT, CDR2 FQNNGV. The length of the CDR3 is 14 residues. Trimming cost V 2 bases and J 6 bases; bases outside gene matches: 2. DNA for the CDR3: TGTGCCAGCAGCTTAACAGGGGGGGATGAAAAACTGTTTTTT. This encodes CASSLTGGDEKLFF.

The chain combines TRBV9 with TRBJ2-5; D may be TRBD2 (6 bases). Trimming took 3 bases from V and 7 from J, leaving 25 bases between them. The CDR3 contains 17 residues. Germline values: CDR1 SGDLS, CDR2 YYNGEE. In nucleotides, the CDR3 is TGTGCCAGCAGCGCGGACCTAGCCCGGGACTTTATCGGGACCCAGTACTTC. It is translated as CASSADLARDFIGTQYF.

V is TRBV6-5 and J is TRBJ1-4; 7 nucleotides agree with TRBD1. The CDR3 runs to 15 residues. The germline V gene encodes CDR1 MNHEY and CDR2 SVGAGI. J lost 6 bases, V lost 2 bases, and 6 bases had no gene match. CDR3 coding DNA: TGTGCCAGCAGTTACGGGGGGACAGCTGATGAAAAACTGTTTTTT. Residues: CASSYGGTADEKLFF.

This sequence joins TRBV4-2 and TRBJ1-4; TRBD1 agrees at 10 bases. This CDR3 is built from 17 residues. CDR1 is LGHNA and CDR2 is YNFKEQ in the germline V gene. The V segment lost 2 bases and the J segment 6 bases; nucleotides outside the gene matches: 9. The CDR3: CASSQNLRQGAYEKLFF. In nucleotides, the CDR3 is TGTGCCAGCAGCCAAAACCTGCGACAGGGGGCGTATGAAAAACTGTTTTTT.

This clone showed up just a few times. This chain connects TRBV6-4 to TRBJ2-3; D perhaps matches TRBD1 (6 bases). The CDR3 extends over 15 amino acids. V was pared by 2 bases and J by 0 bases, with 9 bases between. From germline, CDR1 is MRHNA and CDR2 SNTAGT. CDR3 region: CASSDGTTSTDTQYF. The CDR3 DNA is TGTGCCAGCAGTGACGGGACAACTAGCACAGATACGCAGTATTTT.

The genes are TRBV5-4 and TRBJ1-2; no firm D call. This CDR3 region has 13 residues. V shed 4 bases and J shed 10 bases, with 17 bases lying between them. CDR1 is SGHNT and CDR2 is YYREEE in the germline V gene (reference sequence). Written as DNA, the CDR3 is TGTGCCAGCAGCCGGACGGAGACCATGGACTACACCTTC. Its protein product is CASSRTETMDYTF.

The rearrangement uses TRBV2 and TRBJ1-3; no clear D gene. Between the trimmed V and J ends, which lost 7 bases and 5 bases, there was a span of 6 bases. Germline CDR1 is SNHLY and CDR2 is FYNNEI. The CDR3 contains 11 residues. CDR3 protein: CASTRRNTIYF. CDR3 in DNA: TGTGCCAGCACGAGACGAAACACCATATATTTT.

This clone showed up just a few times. This CDR3 is CASRPKKGEGTEAFF. DNA for the CDR3: TGTGCCAGTAGACCAAAAAAGGGAGAAGGTACTGAAGCTTTCTTT. The V and J genes are TRBV19 and TRBJ1-1; D unresolved. The CDR3 loop spans 15 amino acids. Trimming removed 6 bases from V and 5 bases from J, with 19 bases in between. Germline CDR1 is LNHDA and CDR2 is SQIVND (reference sequence).